This TCR beta chain is from a study of blood T cells in healthy people across ages. Each sample yielded at least 6 million isolated PBMCs. The junction had 9 bases not matched to a gene; V was cut back by 6 bases and J by 5 bases. Germline V gene lookup returns CDR1 MNHEY and CDR2 SVGAGI. This CDR3 is 15 amino acids long. A sample-barcoded 5' primer and a J-beta primer mix were used in a second PCR of about 7 to 12 cycles. One entry per CDR3 protein, called by TCRdb with MiXCR from the 5' RACE reads. The sample has hundreds of thousands of distinct CDR3 sequences, roughly 25% seen once. This sample was shared with a second study, whose subject was T cells of mothers and their children. Per that study: All donors were healthy and Caucasian; they were three mothers and their six children. Slightly higher, non-significant overlap characterized related mother-child pairs relative to unrelated pairs.

The gene calls are TRBV6-5 and TRBJ2-4, with TRBD2 matching 8 bases. The specimen sequenced was blood. This sequence originates from a boy aged 10-17 years in good health. The DNA for the CDR3 is TGTGCCAGCAGCCGGGGGGGGCGGGGGGAAAACATTCAGTACTTC. Its translation: CASSRGGRGENIQYF.